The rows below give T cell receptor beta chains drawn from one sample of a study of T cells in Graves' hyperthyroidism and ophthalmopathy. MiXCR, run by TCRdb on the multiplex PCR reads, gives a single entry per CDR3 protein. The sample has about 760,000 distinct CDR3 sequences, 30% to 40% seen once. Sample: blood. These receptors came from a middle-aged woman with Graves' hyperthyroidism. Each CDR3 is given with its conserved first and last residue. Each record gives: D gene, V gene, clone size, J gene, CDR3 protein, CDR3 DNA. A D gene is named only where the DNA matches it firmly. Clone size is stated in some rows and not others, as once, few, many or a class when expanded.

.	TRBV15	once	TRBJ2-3	CATSRDRRGDTDTQYF	TGTGCCACCAGCAGAGATAGGAGGGGGGACACAGATACGCAGTATTTT
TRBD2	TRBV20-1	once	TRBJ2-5	CSAVRASGSTDTQYF	TGCAGTGCAGTCAGGGCTAGCGGGAGCACAGATACGCAGTACTTC
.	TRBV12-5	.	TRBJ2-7	CASGLVPRYEQYF	TGTGCTAGTGGTTTGGTACCCCGCTACGAGCAGTACTTC
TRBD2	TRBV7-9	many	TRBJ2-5	CASSLAGPSGYLGTQYF	TGTGCCAGCAGCTTAGCGGGGCCTAGCGGATATTTGGGGACCCAGTACTTC
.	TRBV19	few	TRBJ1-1	CASSILGTGNTEAFF	TGTGCCAGTAGTATTTTGGGTACTGGCAACACTGAAGCTTTCTTT
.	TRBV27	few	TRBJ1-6	CASSLEGHRSPLHF	TGTGCCAGCAGTTTGGAGGGACACCGGTCACCCCTCCACTTT
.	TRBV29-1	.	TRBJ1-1	CSVEGPQRNTEAFF	TGCAGCGTTGAAGGGCCGCAGAGGAACACTGAAGCTTTCTTT
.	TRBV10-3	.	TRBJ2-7	CAIRDYEQYF	TGTGCCATCAGGGACTACGAGCAGTACTTC
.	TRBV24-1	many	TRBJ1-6	CATSDFLGRDLHF	TGTGCCACCAGTGATTTCCTCGGCAGGGACCTCCACTTT
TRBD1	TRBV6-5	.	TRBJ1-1	CASSLRDRGLPNTEAFF	TGTGCCAGCAGTTTAAGGGACAGGGGGCTCCCAAACACTGAAGCTTTCTTT